Listed below are T cell receptor beta chains from one sample, sequenced in a study of T-cell memory formation after mild COVID-19. Using its own MiXCR run on the 5' RACE reads, TCRdb lists one record per CDR3 protein. The table lists a few hundred thousand distinct CDR3 sequences, 25% to 30% of them singletons, with roughly 14% in the top ten. Specimen: PBMCs or a T cell subset sorted from them (not recorded which). These receptors all stem from an adult woman who had mild COVID-19 (a few samples of this study predate the infection). Cell type and time point are not known. The CDR3 runs from the conserved cysteine through the conserved F or W. The order of the fields is CDR3 length, clone size, J gene, D gene, V gene, CDR3 DNA, CDR3 protein. D genes are given only for firm matches. Only part of the rows carry a size: once, few, many, or a class if the clone is expanded.

len: 18
abundance: NA
j_gene: TRBJ2-5
d_gene: TRBD2
v_gene: TRBV6-5
CDR3nt: TGTGCCAGCAGTTACGGGGTTGTCGGGGGGAATCCACAAGAGACCCAGTACTTC
CDR3aa: CASSYGVVGGNPQETQYF

len: 14
abundance: NA
j_gene: TRBJ2-3
d_gene: NA
v_gene: TRBV11-3
CDR3nt: TGTGCCAGCAGCTTTGGACTAATCACAGATACGCAGTATTTT
CDR3aa: CASSFGLITDTQYF

len: 16
abundance: NA
j_gene: TRBJ2-7
d_gene: NA
v_gene: TRBV5-6
CDR3nt: TGTGCCAGCAGTCGTGCCCGGACAGTAGGGGGCTACGAGCAGTACTTC
CDR3aa: CASSRARTVGGYEQYF

len: 15
abundance: few
j_gene: TRBJ2-3
d_gene: TRBD1
v_gene: TRBV7-6
CDR3nt: TGTGCCAGCAGCTTGATGGACAGGGGGCAAGATACGCAGTATTTT
CDR3aa: CASSLMDRGQDTQYF

len: 13
abundance: few
j_gene: TRBJ1-5
d_gene: TRBD1
v_gene: TRBV6-1
CDR3nt: TGTGCCAGCAGTGCCCAGGGGGATCAGCCCCAGCATTTT
CDR3aa: CASSAQGDQPQHF

len: 17
abundance: NA
j_gene: TRBJ2-5
d_gene: NA
v_gene: TRBV11-2
CDR3nt: TGTGCCAGCAGCTTAGGGTCCTTGTGGGGGGATCAAGAGACCCAGTACTTC
CDR3aa: CASSLGSLWGDQETQYF

len: 14
abundance: few
j_gene: TRBJ2-7
d_gene: TRBD2
v_gene: TRBV2
CDR3nt: TGTGCCAGCAGTGAGTCGGGGGGGCTCTACGAGCAGTACTTC
CDR3aa: CASSESGGLYEQYF

len: 16
abundance: few
j_gene: TRBJ2-2
d_gene: NA
v_gene: TRBV3-1
CDR3nt: TGTGCCAGCAGCCGGGGGCGAACCTGGAACACCGGGGAGCTGTTTTTT
CDR3aa: CASSRGRTWNTGELFF

len: 13
abundance: NA
j_gene: TRBJ2-7
d_gene: NA
v_gene: TRBV27
CDR3nt: TGTGCCAGTTCACGGGACACCTCCTACGAGCAGTACTTC
CDR3aa: CASSRDTSYEQYF

len: 14
abundance: NA
j_gene: TRBJ2-1
d_gene: NA
v_gene: TRBV7-2
CDR3nt: TGTGCCAGCAGCCCACGGATGCTTGGGAACGAGCAGTTCTTC
CDR3aa: CASSPRMLGNEQFF

len: 13
abundance: few
j_gene: TRBJ2-3
d_gene: NA
v_gene: TRBV12-3/TRBV12-4
CDR3nt: TGTGCCAGCAGTTCATTCGACAGGAGCACGCAGTATTTT
CDR3aa: CASSSFDRSTQYF

len: 14
abundance: few
j_gene: TRBJ1-2
d_gene: NA
v_gene: TRBV5-1
CDR3nt: TGCGCCAGCAGTACCGACAGCACAGACTATGGCTACACCTTC
CDR3aa: CASSTDSTDYGYTF

len: 14
abundance: few
j_gene: TRBJ1-6
d_gene: TRBD1
v_gene: TRBV12-3/TRBV12-4
CDR3nt: TGTGCCAGCAGGGAGACAGGGGGTTATTCACCCCTCCACTTT
CDR3aa: CASRETGGYSPLHF

len: 15
abundance: NA
j_gene: TRBJ2-1
d_gene: TRBD2
v_gene: TRBV20-1
CDR3nt: TGCAGTGCCCGATCCGGGACTAGCTCCTACAATGAGCAGTTCTTC
CDR3aa: CSARSGTSSYNEQFF

len: 15
abundance: NA
j_gene: TRBJ2-7
d_gene: TRBD1
v_gene: TRBV7-6
CDR3nt: TGTGCCAGCAGCTTGCGGACAGGGGAGGAATACGAGCAGTACTTC
CDR3aa: CASSLRTGEEYEQYF

len: 17
abundance: many
j_gene: TRBJ2-2
d_gene: NA
v_gene: TRBV7-9
CDR3nt: TGTGCCAGCCACTTCGGGACACCTGAAAAAAACACCGGGGAGCTGTTTTTT
CDR3aa: CASHFGTPEKNTGELFF

len: 14
abundance: once
j_gene: TRBJ2-7
d_gene: TRBD1
v_gene: TRBV30
CDR3nt: TGTGCCTGGAGTTCACAGGGGTTGGCCAGCGAGCAGTACTTC
CDR3aa: CAWSSQGLASEQYF

len: 15
abundance: NA
j_gene: TRBJ2-5
d_gene: NA
v_gene: TRBV20-1
CDR3nt: TGCAGTGCTAGAGCATCGGACAGACCAAGAGAGACCCAGTACTTC
CDR3aa: CSARASDRPRETQYF

len: 17
abundance: NA
j_gene: TRBJ2-5
d_gene: NA
v_gene: TRBV7-6
CDR3nt: TGTGCCAACAGCATACTTGGGGGGGCGGACACCCAAGAGACCCAGTACTTC
CDR3aa: CANSILGGADTQETQYF

len: 15
abundance: few
j_gene: TRBJ2-2
d_gene: TRBD1
v_gene: TRBV2
CDR3nt: TGTGCCAGCAGCGCCGACAGGGGAAACACCGGGGAGCTGTTTTTT
CDR3aa: CASSADRGNTGELFF